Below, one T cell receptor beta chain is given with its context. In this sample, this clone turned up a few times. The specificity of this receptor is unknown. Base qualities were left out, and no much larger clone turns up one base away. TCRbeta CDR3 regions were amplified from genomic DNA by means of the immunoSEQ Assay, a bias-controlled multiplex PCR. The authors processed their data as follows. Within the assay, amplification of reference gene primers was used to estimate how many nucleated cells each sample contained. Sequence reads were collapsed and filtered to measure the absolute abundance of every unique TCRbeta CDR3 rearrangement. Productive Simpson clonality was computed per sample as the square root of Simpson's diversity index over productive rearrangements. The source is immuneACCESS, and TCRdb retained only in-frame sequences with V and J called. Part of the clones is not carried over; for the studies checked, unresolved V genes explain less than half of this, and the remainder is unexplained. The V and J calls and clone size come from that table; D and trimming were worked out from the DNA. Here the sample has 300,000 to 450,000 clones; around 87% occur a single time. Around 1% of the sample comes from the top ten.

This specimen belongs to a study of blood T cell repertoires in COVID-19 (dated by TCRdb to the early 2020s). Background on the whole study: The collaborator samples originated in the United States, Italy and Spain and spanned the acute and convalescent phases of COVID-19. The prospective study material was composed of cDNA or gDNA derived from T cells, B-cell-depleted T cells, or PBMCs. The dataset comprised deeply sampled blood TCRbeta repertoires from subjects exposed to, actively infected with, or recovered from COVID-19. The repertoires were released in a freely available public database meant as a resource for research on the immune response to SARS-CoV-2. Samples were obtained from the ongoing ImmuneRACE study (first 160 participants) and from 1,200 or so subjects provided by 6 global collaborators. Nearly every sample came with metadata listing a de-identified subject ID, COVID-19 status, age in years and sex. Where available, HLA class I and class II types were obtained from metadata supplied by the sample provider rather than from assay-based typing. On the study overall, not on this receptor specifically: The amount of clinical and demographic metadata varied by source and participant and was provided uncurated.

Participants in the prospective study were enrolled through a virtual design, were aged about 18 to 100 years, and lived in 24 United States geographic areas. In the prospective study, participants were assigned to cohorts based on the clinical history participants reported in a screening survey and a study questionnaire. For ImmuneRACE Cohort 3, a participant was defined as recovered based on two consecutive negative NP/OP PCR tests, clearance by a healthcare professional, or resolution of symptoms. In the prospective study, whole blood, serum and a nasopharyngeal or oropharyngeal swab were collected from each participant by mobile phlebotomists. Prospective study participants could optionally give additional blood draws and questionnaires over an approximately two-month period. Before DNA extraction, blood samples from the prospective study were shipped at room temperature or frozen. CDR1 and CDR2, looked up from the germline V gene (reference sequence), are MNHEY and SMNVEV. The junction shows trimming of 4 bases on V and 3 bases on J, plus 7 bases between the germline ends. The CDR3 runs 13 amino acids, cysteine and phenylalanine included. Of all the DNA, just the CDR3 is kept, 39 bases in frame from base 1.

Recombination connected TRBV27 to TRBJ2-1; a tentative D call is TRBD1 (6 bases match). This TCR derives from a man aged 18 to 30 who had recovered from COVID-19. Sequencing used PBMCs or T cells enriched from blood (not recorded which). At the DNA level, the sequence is TGTGCCAGCAGTTGGGACATCTACAATGAGCAGTTCTTC. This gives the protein CASSWDIYNEQFF.